These 3 T cell receptor beta chains came from one sample sequenced in a study of shared clonotypes between healthy human individuals. Here immunoSEQ multiplex PCR was the method, and the copy in TCRdb shows in-frame clones only, minus some. The table has 980,000 or so clones, about 80% seen once. The sequencing input was memory CD4+ T cells sorted from blood. Subset given: CD45RA-negative fraction. The receptors were sampled from a man younger than 35 in good health.

This rearrangement joins TRBV18 to TRBJ2-1, with TRBD1 as a possible D gene (5 bases). The CDR3 has 16 amino acids. CDR1 is KGHSH, CDR2 LQKENI, per germline. Trimming pared 3 bases from V and 9 bases from J, leaving 21 bases between. This CDR3 is CASSPTGPTPTGEQFF. The CDR3 DNA reads as TGTGCCAGCTCACCGACCGGGCCCACCCCCACAGGTGAGCAGTTCTTC.

The chain joins TRBV5-5 to TRBJ2-7; 7 positions agree with TRBD2. This CDR3 contains 14 residues. Germline V gene data show CDR1 as SGHKS and CDR2 as YYEKEE (reference sequence). The V and J ends lost 6 bases and 6 bases, in that order; junction bases with no gene match: 12. The CDR3 loop reads CASTPRGLSSEQYF. For the CDR3, the DNA is TGTGCCAGCACCCCGCGGGGACTATCTTCCGAGCAGTACTTC.

The rearrangement uses TRBV2 and TRBJ2-2; D is possibly TRBD1 or TRBD2 (5 bases each). CDR1 and CDR2 from the germline V gene are SNHLY and FYNNEI. Between the trimmed V and J ends, which lost 11 bases and 3 bases, there was a span of 16 bases. This CDR3 spans 14 amino acids. This CDR3 is CAGSPGTYTGELFF. CDR3 bases: TGTGCCGGTTCTCCCGGGACGTACACCGGGGAGCTGTTTTTT. The full variable domain, rest sourced from reference TRBV2 and TRBJ2-2, is EPEVTQTPSHQVTQMGQEVILRCVPISNHLYFYWYRQILGQKVEFLVSFYNNEISEKSEIFDDQFSVERPDGSNFTLKIRSTKLEDSAMYFCAGSPGTYTGELFFGEGSRLTVL.